These 13 T cell receptor beta chains came from one sample sequenced in a study of T cells in Graves' hyperthyroidism and ophthalmopathy. Amplification targeted TCR beta CDR3 regions from RNA transcripts. The TCR CDR3 was amplified in a first-round RT-PCR using the HTBI primer set. TCRdb re-derived calls from the multiplex PCR reads in MiXCR, one entry per CDR3 protein. The table records about 760,000 distinct CDR3 sequences, over 35% of them present only once. The sample consisted of blood. The receptors stem from a woman in her forties with Graves' hyperthyroidism.

The chain has TRBV19 and TRBJ1-1; tentatively, D is TRBD1 (5 bases). The V end was cut by 5 bases, the J end by 2 bases, with 12 bases between. CDR1 is LNHDA and CDR2 is SQIVND in the germline V gene (reference sequence). The CDR3 has 14 residues. The CDR3 DNA is TGTGCCAGTAGTGCCTCCGGGGGTAACACTGAAGCTTTCTTT. As protein: CASSASGGNTEAFF.

A word on this clonotype: A clone one base away is much larger, so this may be a read error. V gene TRBV7-3 combines with J gene TRBJ2-2; possible D gene TRBD2, 6 bases. V was trimmed by 8 bases and J by 5 bases, leaving 18 bases between them. This CDR3 spans 15 amino acids. Germline assignment: CDR1 SGHTA and CDR2 FQGTGA. CDR3 coding DNA: TGTGCCAGCCGGCGGACTAACGGGTCGACCGGGGAGCTGTTTTTT. Its translation is CASRRTNGSTGELFF.

The chain recombines TRBV4-1 with TRBJ2-7, with TRBD2 identical over 7 bases. V trimming: 4 bases; J trimming: 0 bases; junction bases outside the gene matches: 9. CDR3 length: 16 amino acids. Germline V gene data show CDR1 as MGHRA and CDR2 as YSYEKL. For the CDR3, the DNA is TGCGCCAGCAGCCCGGGGGGTTGGGGGTCCTCCTACGAGCAGTACTTC. This codes for CASSPGGWGSSYEQYF.

This chain connects TRBV7-2 to TRBJ1-1, with D uncertain. The germline V gene has CDR1 SGHTA and CDR2 FQGNSA. CDR3 size: 12 residues. V lost 5 bases, J lost 4 bases, and 8 bases lay in between. The CDR3: CASSKGFTEAFF. In DNA form, the CDR3 reads TGTGCCAGCAGCAAAGGATTCACTGAAGCTTTCTTT.

CDR3 in DNA: TGTGCCAGCTCACAGTACCAAGAGACCCAGTACTTC. Residues: CASSQYQETQYF. The rearrangement links TRBV9 to TRBJ2-5; D call uncertain. The CDR3 contains 12 residues. V shed 7 bases and J shed 0 bases, with 7 bases lying between them. Germline-derived CDR1 and CDR2 are SGDLS and YYNGEE.

As for this clonotype: A read error may produce the germline difference seen at one junction end. The chain combines TRBV13 with TRBJ2-5, with TRBD1 identical over 7 bases. The CDR3 sequence is 14 residues long. Germline CDR1 reads PRHDT; CDR2 reads FYEKMQ (reference sequence). In DNA, the CDR3 is TGTGCCAGCAGCGACCGGACAGGTCAAGGGACCCAGTACTTC. Translation: CASSDRTGQGTQYF.

This clonotype was seen ten or more times. The chain is built from TRBV20-1 and TRBJ1-5; TRBD1 might be the D (6 bases). Germline V CDR1 and CDR2: DFQATT, SNEGSKA (reference sequence). The length of the CDR3 is 15 residues. V lost 3 bases, J lost 5 bases, and 17 bases lay in between. The CDR3 region is CSARAWTARHQPQHF. In nucleotides, the CDR3 is TGCAGTGCTAGGGCGTGGACAGCGCGGCATCAGCCCCAGCATTTT.

This clonotype was found many times. The chain uses TRBV5-5 and TRBJ1-5; TRBD1 is a possible D gene (6 bases). Germline lookup yields CDR1 SGHKS and CDR2 YYEKEE (reference sequence). Trimming left V 0 bases short and J 4 bases short, with 11 bases between. CDR3 length: 15 residues. For the CDR3, the DNA is TGTGCCAGCAGCTTGGAGGGGGACAAGAATCAGCCCCAGCATTTT. It yields the protein CASSLEGDKNQPQHF.

Comment on this clonotype: A read error may explain this, as a much larger clone is one base away. The chain links TRBV20-1 to TRBJ1-4; a weak D match, TRBD1 (6 bases). The CDR3 loop spans 13 amino acids. CDR1 and CDR2 from the germline V gene are DFQATT and SNEGSKA (reference sequence). The CDR3 DNA reads as TGCAGCCCGGAGGGGGGCGCGGGTGAAAAACTGTTTTTT. Protein: CSPEGGAGEKLFF.

This clonotype was recorded many times. The V call is TRBV19, the J call TRBJ1-2; TRBD1 aligns across 10 bases. Germline CDR1 reads LNHDA; CDR2 reads SQIVND (reference sequence). This CDR3 comprises 13 residues. Unmatched junction bases numbered 5, after V lost 5 bases and J lost 8 bases. The CDR3 DNA reads as TGTGCCAGTAGTGGGACAGGGGTAGGCGGCTACACCTTC. This sequence encodes CASSGTGVGGYTF.

This rearrangement joins TRBV29-1 to TRBJ2-7; maybe TRBD1 (6 bases). This CDR3 has 13 amino acids. Germline V lookup: CDR1 SQVTM, CDR2 ANQGSEA. The germline V and J ends were trimmed by 0 bases and 5 bases, with 11 bases remaining between them. CDR3 sequence: CSVEEGAGDEQYF. For the CDR3, the DNA is TGCAGCGTTGAAGAGGGGGCAGGGGACGAGCAGTACTTC.

This clonotype has more than one count but fewer than ten. The V call is TRBV19, the J call TRBJ1-5, with D hard to call. The CDR3 length is 16 residues. The germline V and J ends were trimmed by 3 bases and 1 base, with 13 bases remaining between them. Germline-derived CDR1 and CDR2 are LNHDA and SQIVND (reference sequence). The CDR3 spells CASSIGRMVSNQPQHF. The CDR3 DNA follows: TGTGCCAGTAGTATCGGCAGAATGGTAAGCAATCAGCCCCAGCATTTT.

This clonotype was seen only a few times. The chain uses TRBV5-1 and TRBJ1-2, with TRBD1 as a possible D gene (5 bases). The CDR3 contains 17 residues. Trimming removed 0 bases at V and 3 bases at J, with 18 bases between. Germline V gives CDR1 SGHRS, CDR2 YFSETQ. CDR3: CASSLASAAGTHYGYTF. CDR3 nucleotides: TGCGCCAGCAGCTTGGCCTCGGCAGCGGGGACCCACTATGGCTACACCTTC.